These 22 T cell receptor beta chains originate from one sample sequenced in a study of cytomegalovirus exposure and HLA in healthy donors. It was with 60 Vbeta and 13 Jbeta primers that the PCR ran. The repertoire was sequenced with immunoSEQ multiplex PCR; TCRdb's copy has only in-frame clones and lacks some. The listing records about 74,000 clones. Sequenced input: PBMCs. The receptors were gathered from a female donor in good health and CMV-seropositive.

The chain combines TRBV19 with TRBJ1-6, with 7 bases fitting TRBD1. Germline V gene data show CDR1 as LNHDA and CDR2 as SQIVND (reference sequence). The V segment lost 4 bases and the J segment 5 bases; nucleotides outside the gene matches: 8. The CDR3 consists of 16 residues. The CDR3 DNA sequence: TGTGCCAGTAGTAAAAAACAGGGGAACAATAATTCACCCCTCCACTTT. Amino acids: CASSKKQGNNNSPLHF.

The J gene is TRBJ1-1, the V gene TRBV4-1; 7 bases map to TRBD1. Trimming cost V 3 bases and J 0 bases; bases outside gene matches: 7. CDR3 size: 16 residues. The V gene's germline CDR1 is MGHRA and CDR2 YSYEKL. The DNA of the CDR3 is TGCGCCAGCAGCCAGGGCGGGGACAGCATGAACACTGAAGCTTTCTTT. This gives the protein CASSQGGDSMNTEAFF.

The chain joins TRBV7-8 to TRBJ2-1, with TRBD2 matching over 11 bases. Germline values: CDR1 SGHVS, CDR2 FQNEAQ. V dropped 5 bases and J dropped 7; count of bases not matched to a gene: 13. The CDR3 runs to 17 residues. CDR3 coding DNA: TGTGCCAGCAGCACAGACACTCTAGCGGGGGGCGCGAATGAGCAGTTCTTC. Its translation: CASSTDTLAGGANEQFF.

This sequence joins TRBV5-1 and TRBJ2-7; a possible D gene is TRBD2 (6 bases). The CDR3 is made up of 14 amino acids. Germline CDR1 SGHRS, CDR2 YFSETQ. Trimming took 0 bases from V and 3 from J, leaving 10 bases between them. For the CDR3, the DNA is TGCGCCAGCAGCTTGGAGGAGGGAAGCTACGAGCAGTACTTC. This gives the protein CASSLEEGSYEQYF. Filled out from reference TRBV5-1 and TRBJ2-7, the complete variable domain reads KAGVTQTPRYLIKTRGQQVTLSCSPISGHRSVSWYQQTPGQGLQFLFEYFSETQRNKGNFPGRFSGRQFSNSRSEMNVSTLELGDSALYLCASSLEEGSYEQYFGPGTRLTVT.

The rearrangement uses TRBV25-1 and TRBJ2-7, with D tentatively TRBD2 (6 bases). Trimming cost V 4 bases and J 6 bases, with 19 bases left between them. The CDR3 has 15 residues. Germline-derived CDR1 and CDR2 are MGHDK and SYGVNS. CDR3 in DNA: TGTGCCAGCAGTGCCGCCGGGAGCGGCCGTGCCGAGCAGTACTTC. It translates to CASSAAGSGRAEQYF.

The chain is built from TRBV28 and TRBJ1-5; D is ambiguous. Trimming took 6 bases from V and 6 from J, leaving 15 bases between them. The CDR3 length is 14 residues. Germline CDR1 is MDHEN and CDR2 is SYDVKM. The CDR3 DNA follows: TGTGCCAGCAGGGTAAACGGGGTGGGTCAGCCCCAGCATTTT. This encodes CASRVNGVGQPQHF.

The chain combines TRBV5-6 with TRBJ2-5, with a tentative D call TRBD1 (5 bases). In germline, CDR1 is SGHDT, CDR2 YYEEEE. The V and J ends lost 0 bases and 5 bases respectively, with 14 bases between them. This CDR3 region has 15 residues. CDR3 in amino acids: CASSLGQAGKETQYF. CDR3 DNA sequence: TGTGCCAGCAGCTTGGGGCAGGCAGGGAAGGAGACCCAGTACTTC. Complete variable domain (other parts from reference TRBV5-6 and TRBJ2-5): DAGVTQSPTHLIKTRGQQVTLRCSPKSGHDTVSWYQQALGQGPQFIFQYYEEEERQRGNFPDRFSGHQFPNYSSELNVNALLLGDSALYLCASSLGQAGKETQYFGPGTRLLVL.

The chain is built from TRBV27 and TRBJ2-3; 12 bases align to TRBD2. Per germline, CDR1 MNHEY and CDR2 SMNVEV (reference sequence). Trimming cost V 7 bases and J 1 base; bases outside gene matches: 12. The CDR3 sequence is 18 residues long. The DNA of the CDR3 is TGTGCCAGCACCGCCCACCCTCGACTAGCGGGGGGCACAGATACGCAGTATTTT. Its protein product is CASTAHPRLAGGTDTQYF.

This chain joins TRBV5-1 and TRBJ1-1, with D perhaps matching TRBD1 (6 bases). From germline, CDR1 is SGHRS and CDR2 YFSETQ. V was pared by 6 bases and J by 2 bases, with 14 bases between. The CDR3 totals 14 residues. The CDR3 nucleotides are TGCGCCAGCACCGCAGGGGTAGTTAACACTGAAGCTTTCTTT. It is translated as CASTAGVVNTEAFF.

V gene TRBV2 combines with J gene TRBJ2-7; D is perhaps TRBD2 (6 bases). V lost 5 bases to trimming and J lost 2 bases, with 13 bases between them. The CDR3 spans 14 residues. Germline CDR1 reads SNHLY; CDR2 reads FYNNEI. The DNA for the CDR3 is TGTGCCAGCAGTAGGGACTGGAACGCCTACGAGCAGTACTTC. It specifies CASSRDWNAYEQYF.

Note on this clone: Other DNA variants within this sample encode the same CDR3. The chain uses TRBV30 and TRBJ1-1; D is undetermined. CDR1 and CDR2 (germline): GTSNPN, SVGIG (reference sequence). Trimming shortened V by 0 bases and J by 4 bases, and 6 bases separated the two germline ends. The CDR3 extends over 12 amino acids. For the CDR3, the DNA is TGTGCCTGGAGTGTACGGGGCACTGAAGCTTTCTTT. This codes for CAWSVRGTEAFF.

This chain joins TRBV9 and TRBJ2-1; 13 bases align to TRBD2. The CDR3 is made up of 17 amino acids. Germline trimming cut 0 bases from V and 5 bases from J; bases unmatched to any gene: 5. CDR1 and CDR2 (germline): SGDLS, YYNGEE. CDR3 sequence: CASSVGTSGSGNNEQFF. CDR3 bases: TGTGCCAGCAGCGTAGGGACTAGCGGGAGCGGAAACAATGAGCAGTTCTTC.

This chain connects TRBV18 to TRBJ1-1; 12 positions agree with TRBD1. CDR1 and CDR2 (germline): KGHSH, LQKENI. Trimming at V came to 6 bases and at J to 7 bases, leaving 6 bases not matched to a gene. The CDR3 consists of 14 residues. This CDR3 is CASSRDRGPGEAFF. CDR3 sequence (DNA): TGTGCCAGCTCCCGGGACAGGGGGCCCGGTGAAGCTTTCTTT. The full variable domain, completed using reference TRBV18 and TRBJ1-1, is NAGVMQNPRHLVRRRGQEARLRCSPMKGHSHVYWYRQLPEEGLKFMVYLQKENIIDESGMPKERFSAEFPKEGPSILRIQQVVRGDSAAYFCASSRDRGPGEAFFGQGTRLTVV.

This sequence joins TRBV4-1 and TRBJ1-3; D not resolved. The CDR3 spans 16 residues. V was cut by 2 bases and J by 0 bases, with 11 bases left in between. Germline V gene data show CDR1 as MGHRA and CDR2 as YSYEKL. The CDR3 nucleotides read TGCGCCAGCAGCCAACAGTTAGCGGTCTCTGGAAACACCATATATTTT. Translating gives CASSQQLAVSGNTIYF.

The chain combines TRBV9 with TRBJ1-1; perhaps TRBD1 as D (6 bases). V dropped 3 bases and J dropped 4 bases, with 13 bases sitting between them. Germline CDR1 reads SGDLS; CDR2 reads YYNGEE. The CDR3 spans 14 residues. CDR3 sequence: CASSATTGTTEAFF. The CDR3 DNA sequence: TGTGCCAGCAGCGCCACTACAGGGACCACTGAAGCTTTCTTT.

Turning to this clone: Its ends do not fully match the called genes, so a read error is possible. The V and J genes are TRBV27 and TRBJ1-2; unclear D gene. The CDR3 covers 14 residues. Germline-derived CDR1 and CDR2 are MNHEY and SMNVEV (reference sequence). The CDR3 loop reads CASRPDQRVPAFSF. For the CDR3, the DNA is TGTGCCAGCAGACCAGACCAGAGGGTCCCTGCTTTTTCCTTC.

The CDR3 region has the DNA TGCGCCAGCAGCCAAAGCGGGCGAGTCGGTCAGCCCCAGCATTTT. It specifies CASSQSGRVGQPQHF. The V call is TRBV4-3, the J call TRBJ1-5; no clear D gene. Germline V gene lookup returns CDR1 LGHNA and CDR2 YSLEER. The germline V and J ends were trimmed by 2 bases and 6 bases, with 14 bases remaining between them. The CDR3 extends over 15 amino acids.

The rearrangement links TRBV29-1 to TRBJ2-1, with D possibly matching TRBD1 (5 bases). This CDR3 spans 16 amino acids. Trimming removed 7 bases from V and 8 bases from J, with 27 bases in between. Germline V gene sequence: CDR1 SQVTM, CDR2 ANQGSEA. The CDR3 loop reads CSGVPYRSPVGDEQFF. The CDR3 DNA reads TGCAGCGGTGTACCTTATAGGAGTCCGGTAGGGGATGAGCAGTTCTTC.

CDR3 protein: CASSDSGTYSYEQYF. CDR3 DNA sequence: TGTGCCAGCAGTGACTCAGGGACTTACTCCTACGAGCAGTACTTC. The chain links TRBV6-4 to TRBJ2-7; D is perhaps TRBD2 (6 bases). Germline loops: CDR1 MRHNA, CDR2 SNTAGT. Trimming removed 0 bases from V and 0 bases from J, with 9 bases in between. This CDR3 is 15 amino acids long.

The chain carries TRBV29-1 and TRBJ2-7, with 9 bases fitting TRBD1. The CDR3 contains 13 residues. Germline V gene sequence: CDR1 SQVTM, CDR2 ANQGSEA. V was clipped by 7 bases and J by 7 bases; unmatched bases: 11. The CDR3 reads CSAATGGMREQYF. The CDR3 DNA reads TGCAGCGCTGCGACAGGGGGGATGAGAGAGCAGTACTTC.

The V call is TRBV19, the J call TRBJ1-4; tentative D call: TRBD1 (5 bases). Trimming stripped 6 bases from V and 5 bases from J, with 13 bases between. This CDR3 region has 14 residues. Germline V gene data show CDR1 as LNHDA and CDR2 as SQIVND (reference sequence). The CDR3 bases are TGTGCCAGTAGAGAAACAGGCCGAAATGAAAAACTGTTTTTT. Residues: CASRETGRNEKLFF.

The rearrangement joins TRBV30 to TRBJ2-3; possibly TRBD2 for D (6 bases). V shed 4 bases and J shed 0 bases, with 14 bases lying between them. CDR1 and CDR2 from the germline V gene are GTSNPN and SVGIG (reference sequence). CDR3 length: 15 residues. In DNA form, the CDR3 reads TGTGCCTGGAAGGAGGGCGGCGGGAGCACAGATACGCAGTATTTT. Its protein product is CAWKEGGGSTDTQYF.